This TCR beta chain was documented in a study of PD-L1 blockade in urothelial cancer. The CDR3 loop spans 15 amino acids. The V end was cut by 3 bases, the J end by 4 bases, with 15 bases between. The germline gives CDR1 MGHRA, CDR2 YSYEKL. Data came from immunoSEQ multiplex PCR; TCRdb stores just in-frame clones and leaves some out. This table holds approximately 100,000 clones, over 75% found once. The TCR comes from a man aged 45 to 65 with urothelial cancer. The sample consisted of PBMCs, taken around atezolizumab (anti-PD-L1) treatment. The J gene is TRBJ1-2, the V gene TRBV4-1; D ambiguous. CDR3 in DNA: TGCGCCAGCAGCCAGGGCCCAGGCCAGAGCTATGGCTACACCTTC. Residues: CASSQGPGQSYGYTF.